The 5 T cell receptor beta chains reported below all come from one sample, sequenced in a study of blood T cell repertoires in COVID-19. This table comes from immunoSEQ multiplex PCR, and its TCRdb copy is limited to in-frame clones, with some not included. The sample contains some 170,000 clones, about 90% of which appear only once. Material: PBMCs or T cells enriched from blood (not recorded which). Source of these receptors: a human donor with acute COVID-19. The donor label of this sample is uncertain.

V is TRBV14 and J is TRBJ1-3; no definite D call. Germline assignment: CDR1 SGHDN and CDR2 FVKESK. V was shortened by 2 bases and J by 0 bases, with 8 bases between the two germline ends. The CDR3 contains 15 residues. The CDR3 spells CASSQKRYSGNTIYF. Written as DNA, the CDR3 is TGTGCCAGCAGCCAAAAACGGTACTCTGGAAACACCATATATTTT.

V usage is TRBV28 and J usage is TRBJ1-4; D gene uncertain. Germline V lookup: CDR1 MDHEN, CDR2 SYDVKM. The CDR3 is made up of 14 amino acids. With 4 bases removed from V and 8 bases from J, the gap between germline ends came to 14 bases. The CDR3 nucleotides read TGTGCCAGCAGTTGGGAGTCGCCCCCCGAAAAACTGTTTTTT. Translation gives CASSWESPPEKLFF. Based on the CDR3 plus reference TRBV28 and TRBJ1-4, the full variable domain is DVKVTQSSRYLVKRTGEKVFLECVQDMDHENMFWYRQDPGLGLRLIYFSYDVKMKEKGDIPEGYSVSREKKERFSLILESASTNQTSMYLCASSWESPPEKLFFGSGTQLSVL.

The chain carries TRBV6-5 and TRBJ2-1; 7 bases are a match to TRBD2. This CDR3 is built from 15 residues. Germline V gives CDR1 MNHEY, CDR2 SVGAGI. V was pared by 2 bases and J by 9 bases, with 10 bases of the junction left unmatched. CDR3 region: CASSYLTGGKGEQFF. CDR3 nucleotide sequence: TGTGCCAGCAGTTACCTTACGGGGGGAAAAGGTGAGCAGTTCTTC.

This clone was detected only once. J is TRBJ2-4 and V is TRBV9; D may be TRBD2 (6 bases). In germline, CDR1 is SGDLS, CDR2 YYNGEE. Trimming shortened V by 4 bases and J by 8 bases, and 22 bases separated the two germline ends. The CDR3 consists of 16 residues. CDR3 sequence reads: CASSPFRESVGDIQYF. The CDR3 region has the DNA TGTGCCAGCAGCCCTTTCCGGGAGTCGGTGGGGGACATTCAGTACTTC.

The V and J genes are TRBV5-6 and TRBJ1-6, with 7 bases that match TRBD1. The germline gives CDR1 SGHDT, CDR2 YYEEEE. This CDR3 contains 15 residues. The J segment lost 0 bases and the V segment lost 6 bases, leaving 3 bases of the junction unmatched. In nucleotides, the CDR3 is TGTGCCAGCACCGAGGGGGCCTCCTATAATTCACCCCTCCACTTT. Its translation: CASTEGASYNSPLHF.